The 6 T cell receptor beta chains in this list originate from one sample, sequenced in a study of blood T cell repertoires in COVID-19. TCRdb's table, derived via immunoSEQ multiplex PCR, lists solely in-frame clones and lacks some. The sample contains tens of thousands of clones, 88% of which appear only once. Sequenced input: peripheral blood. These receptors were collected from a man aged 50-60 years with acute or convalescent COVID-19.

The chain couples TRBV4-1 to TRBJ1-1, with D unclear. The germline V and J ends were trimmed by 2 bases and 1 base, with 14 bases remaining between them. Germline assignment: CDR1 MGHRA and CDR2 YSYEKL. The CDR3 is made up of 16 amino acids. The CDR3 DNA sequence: TGCGCCAGCAGCCAACTGACACCCCGAGAGAACACTGAAGCTTTCTTT. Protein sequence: CASSQLTPRENTEAFF.

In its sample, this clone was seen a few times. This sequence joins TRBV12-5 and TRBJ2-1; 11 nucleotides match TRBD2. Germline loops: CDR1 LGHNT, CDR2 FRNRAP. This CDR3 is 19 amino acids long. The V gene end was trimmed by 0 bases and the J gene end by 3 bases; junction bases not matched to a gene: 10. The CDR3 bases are TGTGCTAGTGGTTTGGTACCAATAGCGGGGGGGCGTATCTACAATGAGCAGTTCTTC. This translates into CASGLVPIAGGRIYNEQFF. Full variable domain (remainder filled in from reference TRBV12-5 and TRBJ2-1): DARVTQTPRHKVTEMGQEVTMRCQPILGHNTVFWYRQTMMQGLELLAYFRNRAPLDDSGMPKDRFSAEMPDATLATLKIQPSEPRDSAVYFCASGLVPIAGGRIYNEQFFGPGTRLTVL.

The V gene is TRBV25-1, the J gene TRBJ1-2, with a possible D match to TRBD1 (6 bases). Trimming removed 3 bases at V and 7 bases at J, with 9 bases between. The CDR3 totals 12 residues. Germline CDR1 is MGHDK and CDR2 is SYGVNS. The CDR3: CASSEGAGGYTF. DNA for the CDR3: TGTGCCAGCAGTGAGGGGGCCGGTGGCTACACCTTC.

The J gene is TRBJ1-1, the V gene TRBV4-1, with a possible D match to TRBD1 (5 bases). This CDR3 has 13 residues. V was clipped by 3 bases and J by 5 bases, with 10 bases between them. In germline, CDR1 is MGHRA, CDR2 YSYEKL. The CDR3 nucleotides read TGCGCCAGCAGCCAGGAGGGGAGGACTGAAGCTTTCTTT. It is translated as CASSQEGRTEAFF.

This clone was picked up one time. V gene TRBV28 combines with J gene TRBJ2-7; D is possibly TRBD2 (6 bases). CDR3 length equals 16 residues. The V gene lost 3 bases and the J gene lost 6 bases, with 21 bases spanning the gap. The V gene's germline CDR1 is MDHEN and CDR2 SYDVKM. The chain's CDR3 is CASSLTHPLRRGEQYF. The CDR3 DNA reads TGTGCCAGCAGTTTGACCCACCCTCTCCGGAGGGGCGAGCAGTACTTC. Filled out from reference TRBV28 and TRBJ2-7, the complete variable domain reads DVKVTQSSRYLVKRTGEKVFLECVQDMDHENMFWYRQDPGLGLRLIYFSYDVKMKEKGDIPEGYSVSREKKERFSLILESASTNQTSMYLCASSLTHPLRRGEQYFGPGTRLTVT.

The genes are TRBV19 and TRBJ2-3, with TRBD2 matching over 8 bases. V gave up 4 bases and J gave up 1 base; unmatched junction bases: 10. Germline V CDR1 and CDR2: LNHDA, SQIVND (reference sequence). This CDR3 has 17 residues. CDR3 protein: CASSNPRAGGRTDTQYF. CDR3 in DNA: TGTGCCAGTAGTAACCCCCGGGCGGGGGGACGCACAGATACGCAGTATTTT.